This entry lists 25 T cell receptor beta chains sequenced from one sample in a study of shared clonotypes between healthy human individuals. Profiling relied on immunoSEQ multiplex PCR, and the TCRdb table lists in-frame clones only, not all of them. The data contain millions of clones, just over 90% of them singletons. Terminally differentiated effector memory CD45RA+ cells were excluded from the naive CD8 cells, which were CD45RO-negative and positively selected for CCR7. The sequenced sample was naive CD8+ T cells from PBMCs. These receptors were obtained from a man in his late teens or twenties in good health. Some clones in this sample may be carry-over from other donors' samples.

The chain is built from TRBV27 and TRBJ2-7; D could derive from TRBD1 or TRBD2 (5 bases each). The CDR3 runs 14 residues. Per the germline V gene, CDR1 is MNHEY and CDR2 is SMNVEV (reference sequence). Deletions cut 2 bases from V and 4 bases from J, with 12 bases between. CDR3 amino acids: CASSLGGPGYEQYF. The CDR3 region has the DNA TGTGCCAGCAGTTTAGGGGGTCCGGGATACGAGCAGTACTTC.

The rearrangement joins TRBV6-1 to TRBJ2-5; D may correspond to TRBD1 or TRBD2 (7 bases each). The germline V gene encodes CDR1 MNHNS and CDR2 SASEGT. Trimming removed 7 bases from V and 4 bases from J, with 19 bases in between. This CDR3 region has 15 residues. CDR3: CASTPWEGAGETQYF. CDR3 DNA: TGTGCCAGCACCCCGTGGGAGGGGGCAGGAGAGACCCAGTACTTC.

The CDR3 bases are TGTGCCAGCAAGCTTAGTTCTATAGGGGTCGATGAGCAGTTCTTC. Its translation: CASKLSSIGVDEQFF. The rearrangement links TRBV7-9 to TRBJ2-1; D possibly corresponds to TRBD1 (5 bases). Germline V gene sequence: CDR1 SEHNR, CDR2 FQNEAQ (reference sequence). Trimming took off 7 bases at V and 8 bases at J, with 21 bases between the two ends. This CDR3 comprises 15 residues.

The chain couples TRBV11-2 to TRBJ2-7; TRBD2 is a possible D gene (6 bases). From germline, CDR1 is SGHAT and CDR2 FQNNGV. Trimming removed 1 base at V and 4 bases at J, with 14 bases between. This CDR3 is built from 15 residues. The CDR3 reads CASSLAGERPYEQYF. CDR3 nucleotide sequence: TGTGCCAGCAGCTTAGCGGGAGAACGTCCTTACGAGCAGTACTTC.

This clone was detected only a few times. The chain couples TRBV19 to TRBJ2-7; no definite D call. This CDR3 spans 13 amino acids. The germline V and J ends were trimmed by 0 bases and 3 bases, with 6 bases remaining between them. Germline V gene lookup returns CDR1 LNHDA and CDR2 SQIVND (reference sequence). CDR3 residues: CASSIDHSYEQYF. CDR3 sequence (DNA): TGTGCCAGTAGTATAGATCACAGCTACGAGCAGTACTTC.

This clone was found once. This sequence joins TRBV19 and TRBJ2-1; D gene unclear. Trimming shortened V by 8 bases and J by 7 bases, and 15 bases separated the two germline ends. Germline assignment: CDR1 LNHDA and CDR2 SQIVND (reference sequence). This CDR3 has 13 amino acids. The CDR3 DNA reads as TGTGCCAGTGCCTCCGGAACGTGGAATGAGCAGTTCTTC. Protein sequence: CASASGTWNEQFF.

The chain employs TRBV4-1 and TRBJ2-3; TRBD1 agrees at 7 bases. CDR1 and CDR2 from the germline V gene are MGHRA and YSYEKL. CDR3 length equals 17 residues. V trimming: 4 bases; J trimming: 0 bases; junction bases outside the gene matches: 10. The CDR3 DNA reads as TGCGCCAGCAGCCCCCTTTGGGACAGCACTAGCACAGATACGCAGTATTTT. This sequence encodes CASSPLWDSTSTDTQYF.

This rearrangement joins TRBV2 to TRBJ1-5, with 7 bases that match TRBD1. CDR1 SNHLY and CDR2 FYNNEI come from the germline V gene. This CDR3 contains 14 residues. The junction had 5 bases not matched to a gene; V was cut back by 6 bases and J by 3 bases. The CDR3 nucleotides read TGTGCCAGCAGGCCCCAGGGGGACAATCAGCCCCAGCATTTT. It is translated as CASRPQGDNQPQHF.

CDR3 nucleotides: TGTGCCAGCAGCTTTAGAGAGAACTACGAGCAGTACTTC. This codes for CASSFRENYEQYF. The V gene is TRBV13, the J gene TRBJ2-7; D is undetermined. The germline V gene encodes CDR1 PRHDT and CDR2 FYEKMQ (reference sequence). This CDR3 region has 13 residues. V lost 3 bases and J lost 3, with 9 bases in between.

CDR3 sequence: CASSLATGQGAYEQYF. Here the CDR3 DNA reads TGTGCCAGCAGCTTAGCAACGGGACAGGGGGCCTACGAGCAGTACTTC. J is TRBJ2-7 and V is TRBV7-9; TRBD1 aligns across 11 bases. This CDR3 comprises 16 residues. Trimming removed 0 bases from V and 2 bases from J; junction bases left unmatched: 3. Per germline, CDR1 SEHNR and CDR2 FQNEAQ (reference sequence).

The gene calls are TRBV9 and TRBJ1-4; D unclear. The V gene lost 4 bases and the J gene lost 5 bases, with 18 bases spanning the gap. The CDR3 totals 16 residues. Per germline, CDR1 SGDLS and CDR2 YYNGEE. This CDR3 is CASSRISRNGNEKLFF. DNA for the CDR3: TGTGCCAGCAGCCGGATATCGCGAAACGGGAATGAAAAACTGTTTTTT. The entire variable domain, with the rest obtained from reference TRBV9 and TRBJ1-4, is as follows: DSGVTQTPKHLITATGQRVTLRCSPRSGDLSVYWYQQSLDQGLQFLIQYYNGEERAKGNILERFSAQQFPDLHSELNLSSLELGDSALYFCASSRISRNGNEKLFFGSGTQLSVL.

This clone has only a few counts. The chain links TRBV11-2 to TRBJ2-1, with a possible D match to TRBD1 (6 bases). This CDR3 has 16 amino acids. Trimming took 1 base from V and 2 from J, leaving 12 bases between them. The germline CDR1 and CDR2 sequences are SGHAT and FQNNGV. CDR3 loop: CASSLGQAYTYNEQFF. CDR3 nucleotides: TGTGCCAGCAGCTTAGGACAGGCCTACACCTACAATGAGCAGTTCTTC.

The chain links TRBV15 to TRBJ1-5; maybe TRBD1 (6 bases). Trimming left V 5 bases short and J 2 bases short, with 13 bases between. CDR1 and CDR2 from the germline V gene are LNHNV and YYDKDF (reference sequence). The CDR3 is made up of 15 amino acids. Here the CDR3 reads CATSEGTSGNQPQHF. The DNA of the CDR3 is TGTGCCACCAGCGAGGGGACAAGCGGCAATCAGCCCCAGCATTTT.

This CDR3 is CASSLGIGTNTEAFF. The CDR3 DNA follows: TGTGCCAGCAGCTTGGGCATTGGGACGAACACTGAAGCTTTCTTT. The J gene is TRBJ1-1, the V gene TRBV5-8; a possible D gene is TRBD1 (5 bases). Trimming removed 0 bases from V and 1 base from J, with 10 bases in between. Germline CDR1 reads SGHTS; CDR2 reads YDEGEE. The CDR3 length is 15 residues.

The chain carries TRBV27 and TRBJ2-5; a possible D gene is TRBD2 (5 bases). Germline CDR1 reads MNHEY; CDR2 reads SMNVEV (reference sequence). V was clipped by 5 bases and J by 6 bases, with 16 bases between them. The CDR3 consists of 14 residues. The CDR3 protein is CASSPIGQRKTQYF. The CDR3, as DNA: TGTGCCAGCAGTCCGATCGGGCAGCGGAAGACCCAGTACTTC.

CDR3 DNA: TGTGCCAGCAGGGTTGGAGCTAGCTCCTACGAGCAGTACTTC. Its translation is CASRVGASSYEQYF. The chain recombines TRBV5-4 with TRBJ2-7; D not certain. Trimming took 5 bases from V and 0 from J, leaving 12 bases between them. The CDR3 is 14 residues long. Germline CDR1 reads SGHNT; CDR2 reads YYREEE (reference sequence).

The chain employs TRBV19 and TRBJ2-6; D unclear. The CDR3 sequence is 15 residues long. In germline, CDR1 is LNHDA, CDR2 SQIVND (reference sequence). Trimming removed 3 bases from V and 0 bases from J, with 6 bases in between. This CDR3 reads CASSIGYSGANVLTF. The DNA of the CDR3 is TGTGCCAGTAGTATTGGATACTCTGGGGCCAACGTCCTGACTTTC.

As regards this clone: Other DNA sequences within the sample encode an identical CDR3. The DNA of the CDR3 is TGTGCCAGCAGCTTAGCAGGGAACACCGGGGAGCTGTTTTTT. Encoded protein: CASSLAGNTGELFF. J is TRBJ2-2 and V is TRBV7-2, with D uncertain. Trimming removed 0 bases from V and 1 base from J, with 3 bases in between. The CDR3 is made up of 14 amino acids. Germline V gene data show CDR1 as SGHTA and CDR2 as FQGNSA.

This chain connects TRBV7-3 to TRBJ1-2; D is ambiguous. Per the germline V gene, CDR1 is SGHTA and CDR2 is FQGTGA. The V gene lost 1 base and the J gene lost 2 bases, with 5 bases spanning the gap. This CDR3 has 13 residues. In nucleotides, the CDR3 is TGTGCCAGCAGCTTAAGTAGGAACTATGGCTACACCTTC. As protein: CASSLSRNYGYTF.

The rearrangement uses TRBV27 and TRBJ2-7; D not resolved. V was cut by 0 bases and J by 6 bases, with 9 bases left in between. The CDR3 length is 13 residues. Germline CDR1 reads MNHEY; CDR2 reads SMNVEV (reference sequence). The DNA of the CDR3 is TGTGCCAGCAGTTTATCGAAAGTCACCGAGCAGTACTTC. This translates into CASSLSKVTEQYF.

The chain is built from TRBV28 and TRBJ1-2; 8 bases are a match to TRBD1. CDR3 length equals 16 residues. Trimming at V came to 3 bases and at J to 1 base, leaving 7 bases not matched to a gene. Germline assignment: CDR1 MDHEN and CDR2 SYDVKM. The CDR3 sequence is CASSFPLDRGNYGYTF. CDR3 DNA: TGTGCCAGCAGTTTCCCCCTCGACAGGGGTAACTATGGCTACACCTTC.

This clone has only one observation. The CDR3 loop is CASSFNTGELFF. The CDR3 DNA follows: TGTGCCAGCTCATTTAACACCGGGGAGCTGTTTTTT. The rearrangement joins TRBV7-8 to TRBJ2-2, with unresolved D. V gave up 8 bases and J gave up 2 bases, with 6 bases separating them. CDR3 length: 12 amino acids. Germline CDR1 and CDR2: SGHVS and FQNEAQ.

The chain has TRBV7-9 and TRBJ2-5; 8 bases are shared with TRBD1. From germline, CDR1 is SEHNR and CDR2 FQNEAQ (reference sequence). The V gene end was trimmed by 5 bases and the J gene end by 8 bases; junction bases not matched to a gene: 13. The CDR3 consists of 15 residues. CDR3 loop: CASSPIGTGERTQYF. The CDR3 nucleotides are TGTGCCAGCAGCCCCATCGGGACAGGCGAGAGAACCCAGTACTTC.

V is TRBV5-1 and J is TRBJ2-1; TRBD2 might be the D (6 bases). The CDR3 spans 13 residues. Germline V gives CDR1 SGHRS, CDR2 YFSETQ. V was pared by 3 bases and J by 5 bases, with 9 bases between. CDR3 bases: TGCGCCAGCAGCTGGGGACTGAACAATGAGCAGTTCTTC. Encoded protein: CASSWGLNNEQFF.

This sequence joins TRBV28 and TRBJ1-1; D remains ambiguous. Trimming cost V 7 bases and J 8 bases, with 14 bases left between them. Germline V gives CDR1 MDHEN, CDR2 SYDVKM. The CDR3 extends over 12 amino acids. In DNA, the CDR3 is TGTGCCAGCACACTACCGGGCCGCGAAGCTTTCTTT. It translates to CASTLPGREAFF.